This T cell receptor beta chain is from a study of CXCR3-negative and CXCR3-positive naive CD8 T cells. Libraries were UMI-labeled 5' RACE TRB cDNA. TCRdb re-called the 5' RACE reads and shows each CDR3 protein once, DNA omitted. The sample table sets out 45,000 to 75,000 distinct CDR3 sequences. Germline assignment: CDR1 MNHEY and CDR2 SVGEGT. CDR3 length: 15 residues. The sequenced material came from naive CXCR3- CD8+ T cells from blood. Subset specified: CD45RO-CCR7+CD27+CD95- naive CD8+ T cells lacking CXCR3 (TNR3-). This TCR came from a human donor in good health. Some clones in this sample may be carry-over from other donors' samples. This chain links TRBV6-2 or TRBV6-3 with TRBJ2-1; TCRdb names TRBD1, which stays unverified in the absence of DNA. The CDR3 sequence is CASSLTIGGVYEQFF.